This entry lists 26 T cell receptor beta chains sequenced from one sample in a study of T cell responses to AZD1222 COVID-19 vaccine. Repertoires were generated with immunoSEQ multiplex PCR, while TCRdb's copy carries only in-frame clones and drops some. The table has roughly 180,000 clones, roughly 90% seen once; the top ten hold about 1.8%. This material consisted of peripheral blood, taken 28 days after the second AZD1222 dose. The receptors shown here come from an adult who received the AZD1222 COVID-19 vaccine.

This chain connects TRBV27 to TRBJ2-1; D perhaps matches TRBD2 (5 bases). The CDR3 runs 15 residues. From germline, CDR1 is MNHEY and CDR2 SMNVEV (reference sequence). V lost 3 bases to trimming and J lost 9 bases, with 18 bases between them. CDR3 sequence (DNA): TGTGCCAGCAGTTTCCGATCCAACACTAGGGTTGAGCAGTTCTTC. Protein product: CASSFRSNTRVEQFF.

This chain joins TRBV11-2 and TRBJ2-1, with 7 nucleotides matching TRBD2. This CDR3 comprises 16 residues. V trimming: 6 bases; J trimming: 0 bases; junction bases outside the gene matches: 8. CDR1 is SGHAT, CDR2 FQNNGV, per germline. CDR3 DNA sequence: TGTGCCAGCAGACGAGAGCGGGGAGGCTCCTACAATGAGCAGTTCTTC. Protein sequence: CASRRERGGSYNEQFF.

This clone was counted between two and nine times. The chain's CDR3 is CASSTIQGGGSSNQPQHF. CDR3 in DNA: TGTGCCAGCTCAACCATCCAGGGTGGGGGAAGTAGCAATCAGCCCCAGCATTTT. The chain uses TRBV18 and TRBJ1-5; TRBD1 might be the D (5 bases). The V end lost 5 bases, the J end lost 0 bases, and 20 bases lay between the germline ends. Germline V gene data show CDR1 as KGHSH and CDR2 as LQKENI. The CDR3 runs 18 residues.

The rearrangement links TRBV12-3 or TRBV12-4 to TRBJ1-4; D may be TRBD1 (5 bases). Between the trimmed V and J ends, which lost 3 bases and 17 bases, there was a span of 16 bases. There are 12 residues in the CDR3. CDR3 region: CASSLAPGPIFF. The CDR3 coding sequence is TGTGCCAGCAGTTTGGCCCCGGGACCTATATTTTTT.

This sequence joins TRBV9 and TRBJ2-2; D might be TRBD2 (7 bases). Trimming cost V 0 bases and J 6 bases, with 12 bases left between them. CDR1 is SGDLS and CDR2 is YYNGEE in the germline V gene. The CDR3 runs to 15 residues. The CDR3 nucleotides read TGTGCCAGCAGCGTAGCGGGGGGCGGACCCGGGGAGCTGTTTTTT. It specifies CASSVAGGGPGELFF.

CDR3 residues: CASSERQSVMNTEAFF. For the CDR3, the DNA is TGTGCCAGCAGTGAAAGGCAGTCCGTCATGAACACTGAAGCTTTCTTT. The chain recombines TRBV6-1 with TRBJ1-1; the D is unclear. Trimming cost V 2 bases and J 0 bases, with 13 bases left between them. Germline values: CDR1 MNHNS, CDR2 SASEGT. This CDR3 is 16 amino acids long.

This chain joins TRBV6-2 or TRBV6-3 and TRBJ1-2; a possible D gene is TRBD1 (5 bases). Germline values: CDR1 MNHEY, CDR2 SVGEGT. The V and J ends lost 2 bases and 3 bases respectively, with 22 bases between them. CDR3 size: 18 residues. CDR3 residues: CASSYPPYDSNKYYGYTF. In DNA form, the CDR3 reads TGTGCCAGCAGTTACCCCCCTTACGACAGCAACAAATACTATGGCTACACCTTC.

This chain joins TRBV7-9 and TRBJ1-5, with D possibly being TRBD1 (6 bases). Trimming left V 4 bases short and J 14 bases short, with 15 bases between. Per germline, CDR1 SEHNR and CDR2 FQNEAQ (reference sequence). CDR3 length: 12 residues. The CDR3 DNA reads TGTGCCAGCAGCTGGGGCGGGGGCCCCAAGCATTTT. Translating it yields CASSWGGGPKHF.

The CDR3 nucleotides are TGTGCCAGCAGACCAGTTCACAGGGGGCCCATTGTAAACACCTTC. Translation: CASRPVHRGPIVNTF. The chain combines TRBV6-5 with TRBJ1-2; 9 bases align to TRBD1. The length of the CDR3 is 15 residues. V lost 6 bases, J lost 12 bases, and 17 bases stayed unmatched. Germline CDR1 and CDR2: MNHEY and SVGAGI.

The chain recombines TRBV7-9 with TRBJ1-6, with D perhaps matching TRBD1 (5 bases). Between the trimmed V and J ends, which lost 7 bases and 7 bases, there was a span of 20 bases. Germline CDR1 reads SEHNR; CDR2 reads FQNEAQ (reference sequence). CDR3 size: 16 residues. CDR3 sequence (DNA): TGTGCCAGCACCTCTATCTCCGGGGGGGTAAATTCACCCCTCCACTTT. Protein: CASTSISGGVNSPLHF. Filled out from reference TRBV7-9 and TRBJ1-6, the complete variable domain reads DTGVSQNPRHKITKRGQNVTFRCDPISEHNRLYWYRQTLGQGPEFLTYFQNEAQLEKSRLLSDRFSAERPKGSFSTLEIQRTEQGDSAMYLCASTSISGGVNSPLHFGNGTRLTVT.

V gene TRBV13 combines with J gene TRBJ1-5; D gene ambiguous. CDR1 PRHDT and CDR2 FYEKMQ come from the germline V gene (reference sequence). V dropped 7 bases and J dropped 0 bases, with 31 bases sitting between them. CDR3 size: 21 residues. CDR3 DNA: TGTGCCAGCACCCTACACCCGCCCGGGATCACGACGAATTATAGCAATCAGCCCCAGCATTTT. Amino acid sequence: CASTLHPPGITTNYSNQPQHF.

The chain has TRBV30 and TRBJ1-2; D call uncertain. In germline, CDR1 is GTSNPN, CDR2 SVGIG (reference sequence). The CDR3 spans 12 residues. Trimming removed 1 base from V and 7 bases from J, with 10 bases in between. The CDR3 protein is CAWSGGRGGYTF. In DNA form, the CDR3 reads TGTGCCTGGAGTGGAGGCCGGGGTGGCTACACCTTC.

This sequence joins TRBV18 and TRBJ2-2, with 7 bases lining up with TRBD1. Unmatched junction bases numbered 2, after V lost 0 bases and J lost 4 bases. There are 15 residues in the CDR3. CDR1 is KGHSH and CDR2 is LQKENI in the germline V gene. CDR3 loop: CASSPPTGATGELFF. In DNA form, the CDR3 reads TGTGCCAGCTCACCACCTACAGGGGCCACCGGGGAGCTGTTTTTT.

The J gene is TRBJ1-5, the V gene TRBV2; 9 bases agree with TRBD1. The CDR3 sequence is 13 residues long. The V and J ends lost 7 bases and 7 bases, in that order; junction bases with no gene match: 5. Germline lookup yields CDR1 SNHLY and CDR2 FYNNEI. The CDR3 loop is CASTRTGEQPQHF. DNA of the CDR3: TGTGCCAGCACTAGGACAGGGGAGCAGCCCCAGCATTTT.

The V and J genes are TRBV9 and TRBJ1-3, with a tentative D call TRBD1 (5 bases). The CDR3 spans 15 residues. Trimming pared 2 bases from V and 2 bases from J, leaving 11 bases between. Germline-derived CDR1 and CDR2 are SGDLS and YYNGEE. CDR3 coding DNA: TGTGCCAGCAGCGTCCTAGGGACCGCTGGAAACACCATATATTTT. Its translation is CASSVLGTAGNTIYF.

V usage is TRBV10-2 and J usage is TRBJ1-3, with 8 bases identical to TRBD1. J was trimmed by 2 bases and V by 7 bases; bases with no gene match: 4. The germline gives CDR1 WSHSY, CDR2 SAAADI. There are 14 residues in the CDR3. This CDR3 is CASTLRGPGNTIYF. The CDR3 coding sequence is TGCGCCAGCACGCTCAGGGGGCCTGGAAACACCATATATTTT.

Only a few counts were recorded for this clone. The chain combines TRBV6-5 with TRBJ1-5; 9 bases match TRBD1. CDR1 and CDR2 from the germline V gene are MNHEY and SVGAGI. The junction had 5 bases not matched to a gene; V was cut back by 7 bases and J by 1 base. This CDR3 comprises 15 residues. This CDR3 reads CASTADRGSNQPQHF. CDR3 bases: TGTGCCAGCACCGCGGACAGGGGCAGCAATCAGCCCCAGCATTTT.

The gene calls are TRBV18 and TRBJ1-4; no clear D. Trimming removed 3 bases from V and 8 bases from J, with 13 bases in between. The CDR3 length is 14 residues. Germline assignment: CDR1 KGHSH and CDR2 LQKENI. The CDR3 DNA follows: TGTGCCAGCTCACCCGGAGGAAGAAGAGAAAAACTGTTTTTT. Translation: CASSPGGRREKLFF.

The rearrangement joins TRBV5-1 to TRBJ1-1; D is perhaps TRBD1 (6 bases). CDR1 is SGHRS and CDR2 is YFSETQ in the germline V gene. The CDR3 extends over 15 amino acids. The V and J ends lost 0 bases and 2 bases respectively, with 11 bases between them. The CDR3 DNA reads as TGCGCCAGCAGCTTGGGGGGGCAGTTAAACACTGAAGCTTTCTTT. Translation: CASSLGGQLNTEAFF.

The chain joins TRBV4-1 to TRBJ2-2; tentative D call: TRBD1 (5 bases). Germline values: CDR1 MGHRA, CDR2 YSYEKL. The CDR3 covers 16 residues. V lost 1 base, J lost 5 bases, and 14 bases lay in between. This CDR3 reads CASSQVWGASTGELFF. In DNA form, the CDR3 reads TGCGCCAGCAGCCAAGTTTGGGGCGCCTCAACCGGGGAGCTGTTTTTT.

V usage is TRBV27 and J usage is TRBJ2-6; D uncertain. Trimming stripped 5 bases from V and 1 base from J, with 9 bases between. This CDR3 spans 15 amino acids. Per germline, CDR1 MNHEY and CDR2 SMNVEV (reference sequence). Here the CDR3 reads CASSPRTSGANVLTF. The DNA of the CDR3 is TGTGCCAGCAGTCCCAGAACATCTGGGGCCAACGTCCTGACTTTC.

In this sample, this clone turned up once. The CDR3, as DNA: TGTGCCAGCAGCTTAACAGCGGGACAGGGGTCCGGCTACACCTTC. Translated: CASSLTAGQGSGYTF. The chain couples TRBV7-3 to TRBJ1-2; 10 nucleotides match TRBD1. Germline V gives CDR1 SGHTA, CDR2 FQGTGA. Unmatched junction bases numbered 6, after V lost 0 bases and J lost 8 bases. The CDR3 sequence is 15 residues long.

This clone was observed a single time. CDR3 bases: TGTGCCAGCAGGAAGAGGGAGGGAGATACGCAGTATTTT. This translates into CASRKREGDTQYF. The chain couples TRBV3-1 (or the pseudogene TRBV3-2) to TRBJ2-3; 7 nucleotides agree with TRBD2. The CDR3 is 13 residues long. The junction had 5 bases not matched to a gene; V was cut back by 6 bases and J by 5 bases. Germline loops: CDR1 LGHDT, CDR2 YNNKEL (reference sequence).

This chain connects TRBV7-2 to TRBJ2-5, with a possible D match to TRBD2 (5 bases). This CDR3 region has 13 residues. V lost 1 base and J lost 5, with 8 bases in between. CDR1 and CDR2 (germline): SGHTA, FQGNSA. CDR3 DNA sequence: TGTGCCAGCAGCTTAGAAAGGAGGGAGACCCAGTACTTC. Translated: CASSLERRETQYF.

The chain carries TRBV7-2 and TRBJ2-3; TRBD2 might be the D (6 bases). The CDR3 runs 19 residues. Germline V gives CDR1 SGHTA, CDR2 FQGNSA. The V gene lost 5 bases and the J gene lost 0 bases, with 24 bases spanning the gap. CDR3 loop: CASSLRQGLFSSSTDTQYF. The CDR3 nucleotides read TGTGCCAGCAGCCTACGTCAGGGACTTTTTTCTTCTAGCACAGATACGCAGTATTTT.

The chain carries TRBV4-1 and TRBJ1-1, with no clear D. The V gene lost 1 base and the J gene lost 6 bases, with 9 bases spanning the gap. CDR3 length: 13 residues. Germline CDR1 and CDR2: MGHRA and YSYEKL. CDR3 region: CASSQVGSAEAFF. CDR3 nucleotides: TGCGCCAGCAGCCAAGTAGGGTCCGCTGAAGCTTTCTTT.